Described below is a single T cell receptor (beta chain) sequence and its context. A single record per CDR3 protein comes from TCRdb applying MiXCR to the RT-PCR reads. The table lists 150,000 to 200,000 distinct CDR3 sequences, 9.5% to 15% of them singletons, with 25% to 30% in the top ten. V lost 6 bases, J lost 3 bases, and 15 bases lay in between. The CDR3 covers 14 residues. Germline V gives CDR1 MDHEN, CDR2 SYDVKM. This sample is part of a study of response to subunit inactivated influenza vaccine. These same data were also listed under a study on T cells expressing NK-cell markers. That source reports: Researchers built TCR beta cDNA using 5'RACE template switching with UMIs. Sorted CD3+CD56+NKG2C+, CD3+CD56+NKG2C- and CD3+CD56-NKG2C+ T cells provided the TCR beta repertoires. Serological testing identified most of the eight sequenced donors as HCMV-seropositive and one as seronegative. The dominant NKG2C+ clonotypes represented roughly 1.0-7.5% of CD8+ T cells in over 5 donors.

The receptor's source is a man aged 45-65 years who received an inactivated influenza vaccine. This chain joins TRBV28 and TRBJ2-7; D not certain. Here the sequenced sample was CD8+ T cells sorted from PBMCs, taken 11 to 12 days after vaccination. DNA for the CDR3: TGTGCCAGCAGCAGTCTAAAGTCACTCTACGAGCAGTACTTC. This gives the protein CASSSLKSLYEQYF.